The 5 T cell receptor beta chains reported below all come from one sample, sequenced in a study of early T cells in non-severe SARS-CoV-2 infection. One entry per CDR3 protein, called by TCRdb with MiXCR from the 5' RACE reads. Seen here are 50,000 to 55,000 distinct CDR3 sequences, over 8% observed once, and the top ten hold 3.5% to 5%. The sequenced sample consisted of whole blood. These receptors came from an adult who was a healthcare worker with PCR-confirmed SARS-CoV-2 infection or an uninfected control (not recorded which).

This clonotype occurred many times. The rearrangement joins TRBV11-2 to TRBJ2-1; D ambiguous. V lost 2 bases and J 9 bases, leaving 14 bases between the germline ends. CDR1 and CDR2 from the germline V gene are SGHAT and FQNNGV. This CDR3 region has 14 residues. CDR3 DNA sequence: TGTGCCAGCAGCTTATTTCAGGACCGCGCTGAGCAGTTCTTC. Translating gives CASSLFQDRAEQFF. The whole variable domain, filled in from reference TRBV11-2 and TRBJ2-1, reads EAGVAQSPRYKIIEKRQSVAFWCNPISGHATLYWYQQILGQGPKLLIQFQNNGVVDDSQLPKDRFSAERLKGVDSTLKIQPAKLEDSAVYLCASSLFQDRAEQFFGPGTRLTVL.

This clonotype appeared many times. CDR3 in amino acids: CASSPGGRAGPLIQETQYF. The DNA of the CDR3 is TGTGCCAGCAGCCCCGGCGGAAGAGCGGGGCCTTTAATCCAAGAGACCCAGTACTTC. This chain links TRBV7-2 with TRBJ2-5, with 7 bases aligning to TRBD2. The CDR3 runs to 19 residues. Germline V gene data show CDR1 as SGHTA and CDR2 as FQGNSA. V shed 5 bases, J shed 1 base, and the junction held 19 bases outside the gene matches.

This clonotype was observed at least ten times. V and J are TRBV29-1 and TRBJ1-2, with TRBD1 as a possible D gene (5 bases). Germline-derived CDR1 and CDR2 are SQVTM and ANQGSEA. V was pared by 6 bases and J by 6 bases, with 20 bases between. This CDR3 spans 14 amino acids. CDR3 region: CSVKQFTGPNGYTF. The CDR3 DNA is TGCAGCGTAAAGCAATTCACGGGGCCGAATGGCTACACCTTC. The complete variable domain, with remaining parts taken from reference TRBV29-1 and TRBJ1-2, reads SAVISQKPSRDICQRGTSLTIQCQVDSQVTMMFWYRQQPGQSLTLIATANQGSEATYESGFVIDKFPISRPNLTFSTLTVSNMSPEDSSIYLCSVKQFTGPNGYTFGSGTRLTVV.

This clonotype was found many times. The chain has TRBV11-2 and TRBJ2-7; 11 bases align to TRBD1. Germline V CDR1 and CDR2: SGHAT, FQNNGV. The CDR3 has 16 residues. The V segment lost 3 bases and the J segment 4 bases; nucleotides outside the gene matches: 8. CDR3 nucleotide sequence: TGTGCCAGCAGCTTTCACCCGGGACAGGGGGTTTACGAGCAGTACTTC. This encodes CASSFHPGQGVYEQYF.

This clonotype occurred many times. J is TRBJ1-6 and V is TRBV18; D may be TRBD1 (6 bases). The CDR3 loop spans 14 amino acids. V dropped 6 bases and J dropped 9 bases, with 15 bases sitting between them. Germline CDR1 reads KGHSH; CDR2 reads LQKENI. This CDR3 is CASSAEGGFSPLHF. The CDR3 nucleotides read TGTGCCAGCTCCGCGGAGGGGGGCTTTTCACCCCTCCACTTT.